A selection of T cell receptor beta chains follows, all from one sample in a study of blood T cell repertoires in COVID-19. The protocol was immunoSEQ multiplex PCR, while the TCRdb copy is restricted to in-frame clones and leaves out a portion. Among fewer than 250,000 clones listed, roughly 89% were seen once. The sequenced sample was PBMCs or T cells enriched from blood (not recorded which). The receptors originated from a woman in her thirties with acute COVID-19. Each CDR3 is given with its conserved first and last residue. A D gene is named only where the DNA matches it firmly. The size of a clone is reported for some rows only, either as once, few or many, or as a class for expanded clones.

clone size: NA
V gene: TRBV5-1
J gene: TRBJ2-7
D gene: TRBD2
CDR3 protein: CASSQGLAAYEQYF
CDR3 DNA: TGCGCCAGCAGCCAGGGACTAGCGGCCTACGAGCAGTACTTC

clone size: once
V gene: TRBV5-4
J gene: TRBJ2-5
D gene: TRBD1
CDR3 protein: CASSLGDSLQETQYF
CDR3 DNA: TGTGCCAGCAGCTTGGGGGACAGCCTCCAAGAGACCCAGTACTTC

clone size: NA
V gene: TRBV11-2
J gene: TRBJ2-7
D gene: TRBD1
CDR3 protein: CASSLETGIYEQYF
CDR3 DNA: TGTGCCAGCAGCTTAGAGACAGGGATCTACGAGCAGTACTTC

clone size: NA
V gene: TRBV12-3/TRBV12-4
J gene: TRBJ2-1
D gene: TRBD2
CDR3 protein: CASSRGTSTGLF
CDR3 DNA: TGTGCCAGCAGTCGGGGGACTAGCACCGGGCTCTTC

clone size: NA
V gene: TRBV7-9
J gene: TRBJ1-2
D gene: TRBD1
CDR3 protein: CASSGDNRGGGYTF
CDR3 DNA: TGTGCCAGCAGCGGAGATAACAGGGGTGGAGGCTACACCTTC

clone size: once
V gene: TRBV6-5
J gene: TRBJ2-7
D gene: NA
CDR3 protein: CASSPGGNPYEQYF
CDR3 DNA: TGTGCCAGCAGCCCCGGGGGAAACCCCTACGAGCAGTACTTC

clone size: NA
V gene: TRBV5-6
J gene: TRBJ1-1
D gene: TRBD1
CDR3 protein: CASSYTGDTEAFF
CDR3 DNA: TGTGCCAGCAGCTACACAGGGGACACTGAAGCTTTCTTT

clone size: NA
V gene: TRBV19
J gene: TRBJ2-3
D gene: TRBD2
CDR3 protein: CASGTSPSTDTQYF
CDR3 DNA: TGTGCCAGTGGGACTAGCCCTAGCACAGATACGCAGTATTTT

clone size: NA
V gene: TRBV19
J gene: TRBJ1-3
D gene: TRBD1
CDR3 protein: CASRTGGGNTIYF
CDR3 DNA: TGTGCCAGTAGAACAGGGGGCGGGAACACCATATATTTT

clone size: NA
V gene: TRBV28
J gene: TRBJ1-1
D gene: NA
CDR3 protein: CASSLSQGAGTEAFF
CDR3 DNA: TGTGCCAGCAGTTTATCACAAGGTGCAGGCACTGAAGCTTTCTTT

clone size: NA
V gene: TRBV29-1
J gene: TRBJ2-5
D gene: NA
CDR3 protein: CSGLPLPEETQYF
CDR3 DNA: TGCAGCGGCCTCCCGCTCCCGGAAGAGACCCAGTACTTC

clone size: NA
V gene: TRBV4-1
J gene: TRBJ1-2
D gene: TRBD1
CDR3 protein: CASSPKTGDYGYTF
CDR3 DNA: TGCGCCAGCAGCCCCAAGACAGGGGACTATGGCTACACCTTC

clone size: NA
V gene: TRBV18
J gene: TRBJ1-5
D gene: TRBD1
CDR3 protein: CASSATQGREPQHF
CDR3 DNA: TGTGCCAGCTCGGCAACACAGGGGCGGGAGCCCCAGCATTTT

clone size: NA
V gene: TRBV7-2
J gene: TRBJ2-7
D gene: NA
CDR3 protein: CASSLAGGPREQYF
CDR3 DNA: TGTGCCAGCAGCTTAGCGGGGGGGCCGAGGGAGCAGTACTTC

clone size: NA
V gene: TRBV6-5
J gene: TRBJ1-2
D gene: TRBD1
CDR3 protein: CASRQAGGEGYTF
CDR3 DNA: TGTGCCAGCAGGCAAGCAGGGGGCGAAGGCTACACCTTC

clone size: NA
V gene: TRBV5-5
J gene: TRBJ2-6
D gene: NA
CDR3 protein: CASRSVTGANVLTF
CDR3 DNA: TGTGCCAGCAGGTCGGTAACTGGGGCCAACGTCCTGACTTTC

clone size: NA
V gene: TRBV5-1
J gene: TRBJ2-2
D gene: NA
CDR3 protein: CASSGGQSTGELFF
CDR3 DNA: TGCGCCAGCAGCGGCGGACAGTCCACCGGGGAGCTGTTTTTT

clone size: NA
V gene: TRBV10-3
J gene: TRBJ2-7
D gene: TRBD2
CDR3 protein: CAISNVAGGSYEQYF
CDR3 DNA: TGTGCCATCAGTAACGTAGCGGGGGGTTCCTACGAGCAGTACTTC

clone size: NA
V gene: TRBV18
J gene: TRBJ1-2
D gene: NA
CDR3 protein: CASSPSRAYYGYTF
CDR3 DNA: TGTGCCAGCTCACCAAGCAGGGCGTACTATGGCTACACCTTC

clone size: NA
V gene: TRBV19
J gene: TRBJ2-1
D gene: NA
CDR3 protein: CASSTDRSSYNEQFF
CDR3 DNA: TGTGCCAGTAGTACCGACAGGAGCTCCTACAATGAGCAGTTCTTC

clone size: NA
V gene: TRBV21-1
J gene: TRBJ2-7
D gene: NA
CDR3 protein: CASSKPPGTTDEQYF
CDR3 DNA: TGTGCCAGCAGCAAACCCCCGGGGACTACTGACGAGCAGTACTTC

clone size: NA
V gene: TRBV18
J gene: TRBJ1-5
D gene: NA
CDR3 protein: CASSQTQGAFNQPQHF
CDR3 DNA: TGTGCCAGCTCACAAACACAGGGCGCCTTCAATCAGCCCCAGCATTTT

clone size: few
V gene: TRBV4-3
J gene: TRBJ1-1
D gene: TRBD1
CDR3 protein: CASSRRQGKFDTEAFF
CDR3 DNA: TGCGCCAGCAGCCGCAGACAGGGTAAATTCGACACTGAAGCTTTCTTT

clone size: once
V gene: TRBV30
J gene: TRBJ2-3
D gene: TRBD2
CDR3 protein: CAWMGTKAGALPDTQYF
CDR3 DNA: TGTGCCTGGATGGGGACTAAAGCGGGGGCCCTGCCGGATACGCAGTATTTT

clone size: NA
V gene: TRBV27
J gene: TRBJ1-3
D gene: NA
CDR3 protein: CASSPLGTPGNTIYF
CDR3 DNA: TGTGCCAGCAGTCCGTTAGGGACACCTGGAAACACCATATATTTT

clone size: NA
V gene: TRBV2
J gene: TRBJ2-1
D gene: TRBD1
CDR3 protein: CASSEWTGLKYNEQFF
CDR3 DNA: TGTGCCAGCAGTGAGTGGACAGGGTTGAAGTACAATGAGCAGTTCTTC

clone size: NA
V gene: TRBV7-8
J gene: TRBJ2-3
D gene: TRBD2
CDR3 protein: CASSPTLAGGTGRAQYF
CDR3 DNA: TGTGCCAGCAGCCCTACCCTAGCGGGGGGAACGGGCAGGGCGCAGTATTTT

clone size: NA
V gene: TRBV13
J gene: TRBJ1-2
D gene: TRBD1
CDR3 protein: CASSLDRGGYGYTF
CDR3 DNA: TGTGCCAGCAGCTTGGACAGGGGTGGATATGGCTACACCTTC

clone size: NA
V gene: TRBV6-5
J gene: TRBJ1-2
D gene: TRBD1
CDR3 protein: CASRGQGDGYTF
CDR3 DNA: TGTGCCAGCCGGGGACAGGGAGATGGCTACACCTTC

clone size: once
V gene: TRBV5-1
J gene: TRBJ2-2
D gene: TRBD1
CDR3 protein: CASSSLSGTGSGELFF
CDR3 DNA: TGCGCCAGCAGCTCCCTATCCGGGACAGGGAGCGGGGAGCTGTTTTTT

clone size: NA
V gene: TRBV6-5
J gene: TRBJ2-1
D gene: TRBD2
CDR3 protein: CASRKSGGSNNEQFF
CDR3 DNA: TGTGCCAGCAGAAAAAGCGGGGGGAGCAACAATGAGCAGTTCTTC

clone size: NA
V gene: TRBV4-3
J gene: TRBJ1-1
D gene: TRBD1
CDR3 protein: CASSQAGGGNTEAFF
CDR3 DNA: TGCGCCAGCAGCCAAGCAGGGGGTGGGAACACTGAAGCTTTCTTT

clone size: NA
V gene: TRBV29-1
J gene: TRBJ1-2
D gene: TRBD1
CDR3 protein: CSVEGGQGHYGYTF
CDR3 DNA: TGCAGCGTTGAAGGTGGACAGGGCCACTATGGCTACACCTTC

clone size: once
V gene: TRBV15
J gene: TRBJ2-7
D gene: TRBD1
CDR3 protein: CATSRQYGQGSYEQYF
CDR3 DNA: TGTGCCACCAGCAGACAATATGGACAGGGCTCCTACGAGCAGTACTTC

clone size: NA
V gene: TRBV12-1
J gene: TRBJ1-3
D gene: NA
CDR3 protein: CASSSTGGAERNTIYF
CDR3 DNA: TGTGCCAGCAGCTCCACAGGGGGCGCAGAAAGGAACACCATATATTTT

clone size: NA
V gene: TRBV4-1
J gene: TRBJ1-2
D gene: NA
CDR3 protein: CASSQESAGVYGYTF
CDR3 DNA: TGCGCCAGCAGCCAAGAATCGGCAGGGGTTTATGGCTACACCTTC

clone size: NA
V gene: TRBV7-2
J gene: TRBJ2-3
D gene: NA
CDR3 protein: CASSAEYLRTDTQYF
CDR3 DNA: TGTGCCAGCAGTGCAGAATACCTCCGCACAGATACGCAGTATTTT

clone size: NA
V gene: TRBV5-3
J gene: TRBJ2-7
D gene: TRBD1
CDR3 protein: CARSLAGDRGCEQYF
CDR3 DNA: TGTGCCAGAAGCTTGGCGGGCGACAGGGGTTGCGAGCAGTACTTC

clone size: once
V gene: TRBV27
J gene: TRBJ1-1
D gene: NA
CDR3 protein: CASSFRQNTEAFF
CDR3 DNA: TGTGCCAGCAGTTTCAGACAGAACACTGAAGCTTTCTTT

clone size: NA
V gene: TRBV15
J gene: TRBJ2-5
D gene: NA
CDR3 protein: CATSLGWETQYF
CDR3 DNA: TGTGCCACCAGTCTCGGTTGGGAGACCCAGTACTTC

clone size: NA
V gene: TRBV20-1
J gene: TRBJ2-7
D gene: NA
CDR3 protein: CSANRGYEQYF
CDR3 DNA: TGCAGTGCTAATAGGGGGTACGAGCAGTACTTC

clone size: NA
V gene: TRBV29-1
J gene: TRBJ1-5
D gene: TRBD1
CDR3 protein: CSVVSAGGFNQPQHF
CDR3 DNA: TGCAGCGTTGTATCGGCAGGGGGATTCAATCAGCCCCAGCATTTT

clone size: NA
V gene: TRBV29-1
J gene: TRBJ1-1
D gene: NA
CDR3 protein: CSVNREMNTEAFF
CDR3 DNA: TGCAGCGTTAACAGGGAAATGAACACTGAAGCTTTCTTT

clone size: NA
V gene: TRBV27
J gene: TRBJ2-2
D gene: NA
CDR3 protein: CASRKGGAGTGELFF
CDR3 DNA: TGTGCCAGCAGAAAGGGGGGGGCGGGCACCGGGGAGCTGTTTTTT

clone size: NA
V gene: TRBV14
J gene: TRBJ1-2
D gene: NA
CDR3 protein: CASSQDRGFGGYTF
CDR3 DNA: TGTGCCAGCAGCCAAGATCGAGGTTTCGGTGGCTACACCTTC

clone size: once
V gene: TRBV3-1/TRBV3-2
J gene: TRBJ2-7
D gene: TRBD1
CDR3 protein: CASSQWDRGRHEQYF
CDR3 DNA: TGTGCCAGCAGCCAATGGGACAGGGGACGCCACGAGCAGTACTTC

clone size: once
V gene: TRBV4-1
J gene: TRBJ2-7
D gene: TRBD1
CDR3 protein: CASSLGTADYEQYF
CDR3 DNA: TGCGCCAGCAGCCTCGGGACAGCAGACTACGAGCAGTACTTC

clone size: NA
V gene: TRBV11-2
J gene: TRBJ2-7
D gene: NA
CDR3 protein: CASSFAGNSYEQYF
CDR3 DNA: TGTGCCAGCAGCTTCGCCGGTAACTCCTACGAGCAGTACTTC

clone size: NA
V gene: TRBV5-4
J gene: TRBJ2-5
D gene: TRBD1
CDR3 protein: CASSWTGGETQYF
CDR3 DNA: TGTGCCAGCAGCTGGACAGGGGGCGAGACCCAGTACTTC

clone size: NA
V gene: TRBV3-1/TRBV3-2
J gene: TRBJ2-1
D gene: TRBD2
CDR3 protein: CASSQGLAGRFF
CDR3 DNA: TGTGCCAGCAGCCAGGGACTAGCGGGGAGGTTCTTC

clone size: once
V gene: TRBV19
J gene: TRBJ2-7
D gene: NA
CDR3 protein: CASSQGMSEEQYF
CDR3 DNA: TGTGCCAGTAGTCAGGGAATGTCTGAAGAGCAGTACTTC

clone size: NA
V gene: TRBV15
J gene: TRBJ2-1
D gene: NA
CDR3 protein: CATSRGLGGQYNEQFF
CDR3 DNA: TGTGCCACCAGCAGAGGACTGGGGGGACAGTACAATGAGCAGTTCTTC

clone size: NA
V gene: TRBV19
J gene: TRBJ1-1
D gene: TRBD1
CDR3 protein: CASSGRTGPNKKTNTEAFF
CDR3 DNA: TGTGCCAGTAGTGGCAGGACAGGTCCCAACAAAAAAACGAACACTGAAGCTTTCTTT

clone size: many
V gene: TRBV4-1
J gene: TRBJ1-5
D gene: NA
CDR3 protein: CASSQDKTAVNQPQHF
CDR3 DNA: TGCGCCAGCAGCCAAGATAAGACAGCAGTTAATCAGCCCCAGCATTTT

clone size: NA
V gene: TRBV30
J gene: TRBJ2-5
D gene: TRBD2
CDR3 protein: CAWSGLAGGSDQETQYF
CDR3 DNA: TGTGCCTGGAGTGGGTTAGCGGGGGGCTCTGACCAAGAGACCCAGTACTTC

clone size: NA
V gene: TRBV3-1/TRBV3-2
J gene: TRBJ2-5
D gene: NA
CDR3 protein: CASSQDWGGVAETQYF
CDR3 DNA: TGTGCCAGCAGCCAAGACTGGGGCGGGGTAGCAGAGACCCAGTACTTC

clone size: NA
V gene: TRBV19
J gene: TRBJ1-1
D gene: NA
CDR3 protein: CASSIRVWETEAFF
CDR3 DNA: TGTGCCAGTAGTATCAGGGTTTGGGAAACTGAAGCTTTCTTT